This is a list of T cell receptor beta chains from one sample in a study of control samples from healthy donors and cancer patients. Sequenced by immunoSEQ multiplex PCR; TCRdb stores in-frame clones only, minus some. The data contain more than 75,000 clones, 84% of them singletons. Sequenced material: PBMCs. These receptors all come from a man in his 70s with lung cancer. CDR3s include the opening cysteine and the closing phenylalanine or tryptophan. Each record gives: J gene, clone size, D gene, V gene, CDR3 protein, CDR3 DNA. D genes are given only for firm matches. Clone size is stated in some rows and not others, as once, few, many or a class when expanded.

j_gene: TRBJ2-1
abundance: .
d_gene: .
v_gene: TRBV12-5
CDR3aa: CATAAPSYNEQFF
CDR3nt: TGTGCGACAGCCGCCCCATCCTACAATGAGCAGTTCTTC

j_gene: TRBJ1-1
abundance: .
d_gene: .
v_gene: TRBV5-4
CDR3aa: CASSSLDRNTEAFF
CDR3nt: TGTGCCAGCAGCTCCCTAGATCGTAACACTGAAGCTTTCTTT

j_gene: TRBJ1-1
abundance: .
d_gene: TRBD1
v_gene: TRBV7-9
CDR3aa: CASEIQGVGVVNTEAFF
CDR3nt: TGTGCCAGCGAAATACAGGGGGTAGGCGTTGTGAACACTGAAGCTTTCTTT

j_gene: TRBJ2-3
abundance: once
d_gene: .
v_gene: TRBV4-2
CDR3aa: CASSQAGGRSSTDTQYF
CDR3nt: TGTGCCAGCAGCCAAGCCGGGGGCAGGTCTAGCACAGATACGCAGTATTTT

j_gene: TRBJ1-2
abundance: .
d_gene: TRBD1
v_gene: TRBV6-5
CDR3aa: CASGSTGTGYTF
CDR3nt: TGTGCCAGCGGCTCGACAGGGACCGGCTACACCTTC

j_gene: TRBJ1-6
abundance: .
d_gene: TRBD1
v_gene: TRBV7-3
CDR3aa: CASSYETDRVGSPLHF
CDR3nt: TGTGCCAGCAGCTACGAAACGGACAGGGTAGGTTCACCCCTCCACTTT

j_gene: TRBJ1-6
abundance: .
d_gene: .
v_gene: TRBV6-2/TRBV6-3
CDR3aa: CASSYGQGWNSPLHF
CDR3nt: TGTGCCAGCAGTTACGGCCAAGGGTGGAATTCACCCCTCCACTTT

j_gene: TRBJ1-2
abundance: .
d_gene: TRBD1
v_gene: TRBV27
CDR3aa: CASSLSRTGGRSYGYTF
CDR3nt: TGTGCCAGCAGTTTATCGCGGACAGGGGGTCGGTCCTATGGCTACACCTTC

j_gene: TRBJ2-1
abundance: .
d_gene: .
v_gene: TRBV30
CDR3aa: CAWGRYEQFF
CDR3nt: TGTGCCTGGGGCAGGTATGAGCAGTTCTTC

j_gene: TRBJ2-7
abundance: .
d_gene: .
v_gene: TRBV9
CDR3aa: CASSASTQSYEQYF
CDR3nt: TGTGCCAGCAGCGCATCAACTCAGTCCTACGAGCAGTACTTC

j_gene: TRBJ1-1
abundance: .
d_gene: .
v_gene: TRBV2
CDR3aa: CARQGRRDTEAFF
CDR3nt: TGTGCCAGACAGGGCCGGCGGGACACTGAAGCTTTCTTT

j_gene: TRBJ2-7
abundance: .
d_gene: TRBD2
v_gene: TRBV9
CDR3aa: CASSVDPAGGSYEQYF
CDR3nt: TGTGCCAGCAGCGTAGACCCAGCGGGGGGCTCCTACGAGCAGTACTTC

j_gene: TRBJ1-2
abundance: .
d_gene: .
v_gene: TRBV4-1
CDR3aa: CASSQDVRGVSNYGYTF
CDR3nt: TGCGCCAGCAGCCAAGATGTCAGGGGAGTTTCTAACTATGGCTACACCTTC

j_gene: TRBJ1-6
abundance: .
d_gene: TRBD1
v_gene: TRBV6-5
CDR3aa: CASSYSGQGSSPLHF
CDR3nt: TGTGCCAGCAGTTACTCGGGACAGGGAAGTTCACCCCTCCACTTT

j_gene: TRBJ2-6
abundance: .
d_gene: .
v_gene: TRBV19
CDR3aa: CASSIAGTAGANVLTF
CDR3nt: TGTGCCAGTAGTATAGCGGGAACAGCTGGGGCCAACGTCCTGACTTTC

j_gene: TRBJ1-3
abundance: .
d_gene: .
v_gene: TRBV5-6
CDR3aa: CASSFRDGVRNTIYF
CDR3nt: TGTGCCAGCAGCTTTAGGGACGGAGTAAGAAACACCATATATTTT

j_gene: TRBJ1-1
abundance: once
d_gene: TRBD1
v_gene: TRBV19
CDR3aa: CASIPTGGFPLAFF
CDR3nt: TGTGCCAGTATTCCGACAGGGGGATTTCCATTAGCTTTCTTT

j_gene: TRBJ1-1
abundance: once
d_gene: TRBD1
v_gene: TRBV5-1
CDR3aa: CASSSGTDLEAFF
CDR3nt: TGCGCCAGCAGCTCCGGGACAGATCTTGAAGCTTTCTTT

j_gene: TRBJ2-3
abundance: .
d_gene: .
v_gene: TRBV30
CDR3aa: CAWTAGTYTDTQYF
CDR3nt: TGTGCCTGGACCGCCGGGACTTACACAGATACGCAGTATTTT

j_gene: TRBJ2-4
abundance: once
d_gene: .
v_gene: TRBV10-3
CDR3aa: CAISESLGGLAKNIQYF
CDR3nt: TGTGCCATCAGTGAGTCGTTGGGGGGTCTAGCCAAAAACATTCAGTACTTC

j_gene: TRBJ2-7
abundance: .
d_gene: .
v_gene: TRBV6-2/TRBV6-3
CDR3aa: CASSPRVHEQYF
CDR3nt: TGTGCCAGCAGCCCCAGGGTCCACGAGCAGTACTTC

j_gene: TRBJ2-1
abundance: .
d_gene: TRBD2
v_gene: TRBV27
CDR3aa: CASRTGRTSVPSEQFF
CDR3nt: TGTGCCAGCAGGACAGGACGGACTAGCGTCCCTTCCGAGCAGTTCTTC

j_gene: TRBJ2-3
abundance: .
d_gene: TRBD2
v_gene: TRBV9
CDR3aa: CASSVGVQRGTDTQYF
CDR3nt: TGTGCCAGCAGCGTAGGGGTCCAGCGGGGTACAGATACGCAGTATTTT

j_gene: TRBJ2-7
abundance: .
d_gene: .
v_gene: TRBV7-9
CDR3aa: CASSTPGLSSHEQYF
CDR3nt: TGTGCCAGCAGCACCCCGGGACTCAGTTCCCACGAGCAGTACTTC

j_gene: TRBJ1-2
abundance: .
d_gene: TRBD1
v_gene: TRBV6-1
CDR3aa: CASSEPGQGDYGYTF
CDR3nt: TGTGCCAGCAGTGAACCGGGACAGGGCGACTATGGCTACACCTTC

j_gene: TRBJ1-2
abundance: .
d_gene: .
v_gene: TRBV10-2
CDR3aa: CASSESGAGYGYTF
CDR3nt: TGCGCCAGCAGTGAGTCAGGGGCCGGCTATGGCTACACCTTC

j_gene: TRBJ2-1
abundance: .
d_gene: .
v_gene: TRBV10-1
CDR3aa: CASSGGRGYEQFF
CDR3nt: TGCGCCAGCAGTGGTGGGAGAGGATATGAGCAGTTCTTC

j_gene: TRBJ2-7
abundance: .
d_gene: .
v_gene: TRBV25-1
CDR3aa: CASSGSGLVSYEQYF
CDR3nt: TGTGCCAGCAGTGGGTCAGGATTGGTCTCCTACGAGCAGTACTTC

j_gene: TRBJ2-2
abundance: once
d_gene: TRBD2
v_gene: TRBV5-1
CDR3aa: CASSPGTNLNNTGELFF
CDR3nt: TGCGCCAGCAGCCCAGGGACTAACCTTAATAACACCGGGGAGCTGTTTTTT

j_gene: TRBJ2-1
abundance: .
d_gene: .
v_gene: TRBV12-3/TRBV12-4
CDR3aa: CASSLGHYEQFF
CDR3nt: TGTGCCAGCAGTTTGGGGCACTATGAGCAGTTCTTC

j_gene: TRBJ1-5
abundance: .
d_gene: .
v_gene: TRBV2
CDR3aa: CASSGRGFQPQHF
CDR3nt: TGTGCCAGCAGTGGGCGGGGTTTCCAGCCCCAGCATTTT

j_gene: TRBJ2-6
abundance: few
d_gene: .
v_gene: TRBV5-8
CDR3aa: CASSLGWQALSGANVLTF
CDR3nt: TGTGCCAGCAGCTTGGGGTGGCAGGCCCTCTCTGGGGCCAACGTCCTGACTTTC

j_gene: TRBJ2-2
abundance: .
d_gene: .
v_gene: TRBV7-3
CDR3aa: CASSLSVTGELFF
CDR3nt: TGTGCCAGCAGCTTATCCGTTACCGGGGAGCTGTTTTTT

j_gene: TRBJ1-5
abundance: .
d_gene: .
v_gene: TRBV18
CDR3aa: CASSPSGIRQPQHF
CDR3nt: TGTGCCAGCTCACCTTCAGGAATTCGGCAGCCCCAGCATTTT

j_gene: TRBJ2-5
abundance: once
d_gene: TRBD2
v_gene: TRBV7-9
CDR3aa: CASSLLTSGGIQETQYF
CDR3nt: TGTGCCAGCAGCTTACTGACTAGCGGGGGTATCCAAGAGACCCAGTACTTC

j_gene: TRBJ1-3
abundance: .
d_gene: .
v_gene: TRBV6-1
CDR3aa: CASSELAGVGTGNTIYF
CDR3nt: TGTGCCAGCAGTGAACTTGCAGGGGTAGGAACTGGAAACACCATATATTTT